The clone carrying this TCR beta chain was counted a few times. Its specificity is not known. V was clipped by 2 bases and J by 7 bases, with 14 bases between them. Germline V lookup: CDR1 MNHEY, CDR2 SVGAGI. CDR3 size: 14 residues. Reverse transcribing all isolated RNA meant expressed TCRB transcripts were sequenced. TCRdb's table, derived via immunoSEQ multiplex PCR, lists solely in-frame clones and lacks some. The data show roughly 500,000 clones, with roughly 11% seen just once and over 0.04% held by the top ten. The data are from a study of beta chain features in type 1 diabetes. Regarding the study as a whole: Among all four CD4+ subsets, Type 1 diabetes patients had TCRB CDR3s that were moderately but significantly shorter. Within the patient group, naive, central memory and Treg TCRB repertoires appeared more similar to each other than within healthy donors.

The authors obtained over 95% purity in all sorted populations. The chain recombines TRBV6-5 with TRBJ2-5; D is uncertain. The sequence came from a woman aged 18-29 years in good health. Sample: naive CD4+ T cells from blood. CDR3 protein: CASSYGLAVGTQYF. The CDR3 DNA sequence: TGTGCCAGCAGTTACGGGTTGGCGGTGGGGACCCAGTACTTC.